The sequence of this T cell receptor beta chain was determined in a study of blood T cells in healthy people across ages. The CDR3 sequence is 18 residues long. The germline V gene has CDR1 MNHNS and CDR2 SASEGT. Germline trimming cut 4 bases from V and 0 bases from J; bases unmatched to any gene: 7. General observations from the study: PBMC samples, being unsorted, prevented any conclusive comparison of naive and antigen-experienced cells.

In the case of this clonotype: Its antigen is still unknown.

Together with a sample-barcoded 5' primer, a J-beta primer mix was included in a second PCR lasting roughly 7 to 11 cycles. TCRdb reanalysed the 5' RACE reads using MiXCR and keeps one entry per CDR3 protein. The profile shows about 1 million distinct CDR3 sequences, roughly 45% of them singletons. The sample, about 10 milliliters of peripheral blood, was drawn from each donor. Total RNA, at least 6 micrograms per sample, was extracted from PBMCs. The chain links TRBV6-1 to TRBJ2-1, with 12 nucleotides matching TRBD2. The receptor was derived from an older woman in good health. Sequencing used blood. The CDR3 sequence is CASSAPTSGRSSYNEQFF. DNA of the CDR3: TGTGCCAGCAGTGCTCCGACTAGCGGGAGAAGCTCCTACAATGAGCAGTTCTTC.